This TCR beta chain stems from a study of glioma-infiltrating T cells. The iRepertoire nested amplicon-rescue multiplex PCR amplified TCR alpha and beta CDR3s from RNA. Input was about 85-400 ng of tissue mRNA or PBMC total RNA. Via MiXCR, TCRdb re-called the multiplex PCR reads, giving one row per CDR3 protein. The sample lists around 99,000 distinct CDR3 sequences; approximately 26% were seen once. This clonotype was observed many times. The target antigen is unknown. Overall study results and limits: Non-neoplastic patients had below-expected tissue-blood divergence, while all gliomas exceeded expectation. Very few CDR3 sequences were shared between tissue and blood.

V shed 5 bases and J shed 4 bases, with 9 bases lying between them. The germline V gene encodes CDR1 LNHDA and CDR2 SQIVND (reference sequence). The CDR3 loop spans 13 amino acids. The clonotype was recovered from a human donor with low-grade glioma or glioblastoma, undergoing nonglioma brain surgery, or in good health (not recorded which). The chain combines TRBV19 with TRBJ1-5; maybe TRBD1 (6 bases). The sample comprised glioma tissue, nonneoplastic brain tissue, or PBMCs (not recorded which). The CDR3 reads CASSAQGNQPQHF. CDR3 bases: TGTGCCAGTAGTGCGCAGGGGAATCAGCCCCAGCATTTT. Full variable domain (rest looked up from reference TRBV19 and TRBJ1-5): DGGITQSPKYLFRKEGQNVTLSCEQNLNHDAMYWYRQDPGQGLRLIYYSQIVNDFQKGDIAEGYSVSREKKESFPLTVTSAQKNPTAFYLCASSAQGNQPQHFGDGTRLSIL.